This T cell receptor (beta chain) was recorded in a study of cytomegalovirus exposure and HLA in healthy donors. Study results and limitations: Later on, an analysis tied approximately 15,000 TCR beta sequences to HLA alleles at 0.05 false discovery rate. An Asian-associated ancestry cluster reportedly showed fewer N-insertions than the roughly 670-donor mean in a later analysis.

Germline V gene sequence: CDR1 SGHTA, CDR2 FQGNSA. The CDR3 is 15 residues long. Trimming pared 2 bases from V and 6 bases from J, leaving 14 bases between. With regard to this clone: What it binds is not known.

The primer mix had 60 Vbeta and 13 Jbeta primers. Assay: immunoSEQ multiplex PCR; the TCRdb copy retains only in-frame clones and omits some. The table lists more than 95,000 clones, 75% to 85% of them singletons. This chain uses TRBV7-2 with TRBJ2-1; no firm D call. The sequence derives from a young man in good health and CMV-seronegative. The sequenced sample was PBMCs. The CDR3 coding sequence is TGTGCCAGCAGCTTACCTAGAAGGATCGGCAATGAGCAGTTCTTC. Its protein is CASSLPRRIGNEQFF. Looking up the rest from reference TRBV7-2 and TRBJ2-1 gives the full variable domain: GAGVSQSPSNKVTEKGKDVELRCDPISGHTALYWYRQSLGQGLEFLIYFQGNSAPDKSGLPSDRFSAERTGGSVSTLTIQRTQQEDSAVYLCASSLPRRIGNEQFFGPGTRLTVL.